What follows are 24 T cell receptor beta chains derived from one specimen sequenced in a study of patients and donors after allogeneic stem cell transplantation. TCRdb analysed the RT-PCR reads with MiXCR anew, one entry per CDR3 protein. Counted here are some 880,000 distinct CDR3 sequences, 18% occurring once; the ten biggest clones make up 5% to 7.5%. Sequencing used blood, either unsorted or a sorted T cell fraction (not recorded which). These receptors originate from a human donor who was either an allogeneic HSCT recipient or a stem cell or donor lymphocyte infusion donor (not recorded which). It is not recorded whose cells these are; they may come from a transplant donor.

This rearrangement joins TRBV29-1 to TRBJ2-7, with unresolved D. Germline V gene lookup returns CDR1 SQVTM and CDR2 ANQGSEA. The CDR3 has 13 residues. The V end lost 0 bases, the J end lost 0 bases, and 6 bases lay between the germline ends. CDR3 coding DNA: TGCAGCGTTGAAGATTTACTCTCCTACGAGCAGTACTTC. Translation gives CSVEDLLSYEQYF.

The genes are TRBV2 and TRBJ2-1, with D unresolved. CDR3 length: 14 residues. The germline V gene has CDR1 SNHLY and CDR2 FYNNEI. Trimming removed 0 bases from V and 15 bases from J, with 18 bases in between. The CDR3 loop reads CASSEALRAPGPFF. The CDR3 DNA follows: TGTGCCAGCAGTGAAGCGCTTCGGGCCCCTGGCCCGTTCTTC.

This chain uses TRBV21-1 with TRBJ1-1. TRBV21-1 is designated a pseudogene. The CDR3 totals 13 residues. CDR3 in DNA: TGTGCCCCCTCCGTGGGTGTGAACACTGAAGCTTTCTTT. This sequence encodes CAPSVGVNTEAFF.

This clonotype was seen only once. This chain uses TRBV28 with TRBJ2-1, with D possibly TRBD2 on 5 matching bases. V lost 8 bases, J lost 1 base, and 15 bases lay in between. Germline V gene lookup returns CDR1 MDHEN and CDR2 SYDVKM. The CDR3 totals 15 residues. As DNA, the CDR3 is TGTGCCAGCTCGGGGTACAGTGATTCCTACAATGAGCAGTTCTTC. Its translation: CASSGYSDSYNEQFF.

The rearrangement joins TRBV9 to TRBJ2-2, with D possibly TRBD1 on 5 matching bases. Germline assignment: CDR1 SGDLS and CDR2 YYNGEE. The CDR3 is 14 amino acids. V dropped 5 bases and J dropped 0 bases, with 8 bases sitting between them. This CDR3 reads CASSGHPNTGELFF. CDR3 coding DNA: TGTGCCAGCAGTGGACACCCGAACACCGGGGAGCTGTTTTTT.

This chain connects TRBV11-2 to TRBJ2-1; 10 bases align to TRBD1. Per the germline V gene, CDR1 is SGHAT and CDR2 is FQNNGV. The CDR3 has 14 residues. V shed 8 bases, J shed 8 bases, and the junction held 9 bases outside the gene matches. The CDR3 region has the DNA TGTGCCAGCGGAGACAGGGGGCTATTTGATGAGCAGTTCTTC. Its protein product is CASGDRGLFDEQFF.

The V call is TRBV9, the J call TRBJ2-1, with TRBD1 identical over 8 bases. The V and J ends lost 3 bases and 8 bases, in that order; junction bases with no gene match: 7. Germline values: CDR1 SGDLS, CDR2 YYNGEE. CDR3 length: 14 residues. The CDR3 sequence is CASSAQGAGDEQFF. In DNA, the CDR3 is TGTGCCAGCAGCGCCCAGGGGGCCGGCGATGAGCAGTTCTTC.

The chain has TRBV3-1 and TRBJ2-7, with 12 bases lining up with TRBD2. Germline values: CDR1 LGHDT, CDR2 YNNKEL (reference sequence). This CDR3 is built from 17 residues. With 3 bases clipped from V and 6 bases from J, the junction kept 12 bases outside the gene matches. The CDR3 DNA is TGTGCCAGCAGCCAGCGTGGACTAGCGGGGAGGGGACGCGAGCAGTACTTC. As protein: CASSQRGLAGRGREQYF.

This clonotype was counted between two and nine times. CDR3 DNA: TGTGCCAGCAGCTTAGCGGGGGGGTTCCAAGAGACCCAGTACTTC. Translating it yields CASSLAGGFQETQYF. This chain connects TRBV7-9 to TRBJ2-5; 7 bases agree with TRBD2. The length of the CDR3 is 15 residues. The germline CDR1 and CDR2 sequences are SEHNR and FQNEAQ (reference sequence). The ends lost 0 bases at V and 1 base at J; junction bases unmatched: 2.

This clonotype was detected a few times. This chain links TRBV6-1 with TRBJ1-1; 7 nucleotides match TRBD1. Germline trimming cut 5 bases from V and 1 base from J; bases unmatched to any gene: 4. Per germline, CDR1 MNHNS and CDR2 SASEGT. The CDR3 covers 14 residues. The CDR3 protein is CASSPQGPNTEAFF. The CDR3 nucleotides are TGTGCCAGCAGTCCACAGGGGCCGAACACTGAAGCTTTCTTT.

This clonotype was seen more than once but under ten times. This sequence joins TRBV7-9 and TRBJ1-2, with unresolved D. Germline-derived CDR1 and CDR2 are SEHNR and FQNEAQ (reference sequence). V gave up 8 bases and J gave up 4 bases, with 14 bases separating them. This CDR3 has 13 amino acids. CDR3 coding DNA: TGTGCCAGCCCTGAGGGCGCCGGCTATGGCTACACCTTC. Protein product: CASPEGAGYGYTF.

The chain links TRBV9 to TRBJ2-4, with 7 bases identical to TRBD2. Germline CDR1 is SGDLS and CDR2 is YYNGEE. J gave up 15 bases and V 4 bases, and 10 bases lay outside the gene matches. The CDR3 sequence is 12 residues long. The CDR3 spells CASSPSGADLYF. CDR3 bases: TGTGCCAGCAGCCCGAGCGGGGCGGATTTGTACTTC.

This clonotype was counted a few times. The CDR3 here is CASSEAGTGGPYEQYF. CDR3 coding DNA: TGTGCCAGCAGTGAAGCCGGGACAGGGGGACCCTACGAGCAGTACTTC. J is TRBJ2-7 and V is TRBV2; TRBD1 matches 11 bases. The CDR3 runs to 16 residues. Looked up from germline, CDR1 is SNHLY and CDR2 is FYNNEI. Trimming removed 0 bases from V and 2 bases from J; junction bases left unmatched: 3.

This clonotype was found a few times. The gene calls are TRBV29-1 and TRBJ1-4, with unresolved D. V was shortened by 3 bases and J by 7 bases, with 3 bases between the two germline ends. Germline V gene lookup returns CDR1 SQVTM and CDR2 ANQGSEA. This CDR3 is 10 amino acids long. As DNA, the CDR3 is TGCAGCGTTGACGTTGAAAAACTGTTTTTT. As protein: CSVDVEKLFF.

This clonotype turned up a few times. V and J are TRBV4-3 and TRBJ2-5; D is unclear. The CDR3 totals 13 residues. The ends were cut back, 0 bases at V and 4 bases at J, with 6 bases in the middle. Per the germline V gene, CDR1 is LGHNA and CDR2 is YSLEER. The CDR3 sequence is CASSQDRLETQYF. For the CDR3, the DNA is TGCGCCAGCAGCCAAGATAGGTTAGAGACCCAGTACTTC.

The CDR3 DNA is TGTGCCAGCACGGAGGGGCCCTACGAGCAGTACTTC. As protein: CASTEGPYEQYF. The J gene is TRBJ2-7, the V gene TRBV2, with TRBD2 as a possible D gene (6 bases). V lost 7 bases to trimming and J lost 2 bases, with 9 bases between them. Germline CDR1 reads SNHLY; CDR2 reads FYNNEI. This CDR3 has 12 amino acids. The complete variable domain, with remaining parts taken from reference TRBV2 and TRBJ2-7, reads EPEVTQTPSHQVTQMGQEVILRCVPISNHLYFYWYRQILGQKVEFLVSFYNNEISEKSEIFDDQFSVERPDGSNFTLKIRSTKLEDSAMYFCASTEGPYEQYFGPGTRLTVT.

The chain is built from TRBV2 and TRBJ2-4; D not certain. V was shortened by 1 base and J by 16 bases, with 17 bases between the two germline ends. In germline, CDR1 is SNHLY, CDR2 FYNNEI. This CDR3 spans 13 amino acids. Here the CDR3 DNA reads TGTGCCAGCAGTGAAGTCGGGTCCGCCCGTATATACTTC. It specifies CASSEVGSARIYF.

In its sample, this clonotype was seen a few times. The rearrangement links TRBV11-2 to TRBJ1-3, with 10 bases that match TRBD1. V shed 2 bases, J shed 4 bases, and the junction held 2 bases outside the gene matches. Germline V gene data show CDR1 as SGHAT and CDR2 as FQNNGV. The CDR3 has 15 amino acids. The CDR3 DNA follows: TGTGCCAGCAGCTTACGGGACAGGGGAGGAAACACCATATATTTT. Residues: CASSLRDRGGNTIYF.

At least ten counts were recorded for this clonotype. The rearrangement links TRBV6-5 to TRBJ1-5; D unresolved. This CDR3 is 14 amino acids long. Trimming cost V 0 bases and J 0 bases, with 3 bases left between them. Germline CDR1 MNHEY, CDR2 SVGAGI. The CDR3 protein is CASSYSNSNQPQHF. In DNA, the CDR3 is TGTGCCAGCAGTTACTCGAATAGCAATCAGCCCCAGCATTTT.

The gene calls are TRBV15 and TRBJ2-4, with 10 bases fitting TRBD2. The V segment lost 5 bases and the J segment 0 bases; nucleotides outside the gene matches: 10. Germline CDR1 and CDR2: LNHNV and YYDKDF (reference sequence). The CDR3 is 18 amino acids. The CDR3 loop is CATSGLAAAGIAKNIQYF. CDR3 coding DNA: TGTGCCACCAGCGGACTAGCGGCTGCGGGAATAGCCAAAAACATTCAGTACTTC.

This clonotype was detected ten times or more. This chain links TRBV12-3 or TRBV12-4 with TRBJ2-1; D gene uncertain. V shed 6 bases and J shed 3 bases, with 3 bases lying between them. The CDR3 runs 11 residues. The CDR3 sequence: CASRYYNEQFF. CDR3 nucleotide sequence: TGTGCCAGCAGGTACTACAATGAGCAGTTCTTC.

This clonotype appeared a few times. This chain uses TRBV27 with TRBJ2-7; D may be TRBD1 (5 bases). Germline V gene data show CDR1 as MNHEY and CDR2 as SMNVEV (reference sequence). The V and J ends lost 2 bases and 2 bases respectively, with 13 bases between them. The CDR3 consists of 15 residues. This CDR3 reads CASSLAPGIPYEQYF. Here the CDR3 DNA reads TGTGCCAGCAGTTTAGCCCCAGGGATCCCCTACGAGCAGTACTTC.

This chain connects TRBV24-1 to TRBJ1-2; no definite D call. V lost 3 bases, J lost 4 bases, and 5 bases lay in between. CDR1 is KGHDR and CDR2 is SFDVKD in the germline V gene. This CDR3 has 12 amino acids. The CDR3 nucleotides read TGTGCCACCAGTGATCGGACCTATGGCTACACCTTC. As protein: CATSDRTYGYTF.

The chain combines TRBV18 with TRBJ2-2, with D unclear. The V end lost 0 bases, the J end lost 2 bases, and 4 bases lay between the germline ends. Germline V gene lookup returns CDR1 KGHSH and CDR2 LQKENI. There are 14 residues in the CDR3. The CDR3 DNA is TGTGCCAGCTCACCACCAAAAAACACCGGGGAGCTGTTTTTT. Protein sequence: CASSPPKNTGELFF. Combining the CDR3 with reference TRBV18 and TRBJ2-2 gives the whole variable domain NAGVMQNPRHLVRRRGQEARLRCSPMKGHSHVYWYRQLPEEGLKFMVYLQKENIIDESGMPKERFSAEFPKEGPSILRIQQVVRGDSAAYFCASSPPKNTGELFFGEGSRLTVL.